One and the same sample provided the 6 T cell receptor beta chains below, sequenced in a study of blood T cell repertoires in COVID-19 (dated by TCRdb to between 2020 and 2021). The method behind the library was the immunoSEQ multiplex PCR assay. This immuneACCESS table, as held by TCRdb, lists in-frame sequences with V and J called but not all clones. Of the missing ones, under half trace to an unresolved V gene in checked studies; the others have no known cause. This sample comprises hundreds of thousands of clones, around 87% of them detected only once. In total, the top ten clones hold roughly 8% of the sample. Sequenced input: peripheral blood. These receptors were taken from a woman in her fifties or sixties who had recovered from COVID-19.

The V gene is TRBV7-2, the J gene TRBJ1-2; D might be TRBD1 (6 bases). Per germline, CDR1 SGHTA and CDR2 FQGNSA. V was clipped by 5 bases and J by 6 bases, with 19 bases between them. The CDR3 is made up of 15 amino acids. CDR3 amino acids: CASSLIGGDNNGYTF. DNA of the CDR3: TGTGCCAGCAGCCTCATTGGGGGGGACAACAATGGCTACACCTTC.

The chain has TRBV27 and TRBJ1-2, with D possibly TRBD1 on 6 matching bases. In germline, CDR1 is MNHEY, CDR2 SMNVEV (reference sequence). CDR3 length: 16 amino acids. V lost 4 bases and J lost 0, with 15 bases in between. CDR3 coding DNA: TGTGCCAGCAGTTCCACTAGGACAGCTACTAACTATGGCTACACCTTC. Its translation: CASSSTRTATNYGYTF.

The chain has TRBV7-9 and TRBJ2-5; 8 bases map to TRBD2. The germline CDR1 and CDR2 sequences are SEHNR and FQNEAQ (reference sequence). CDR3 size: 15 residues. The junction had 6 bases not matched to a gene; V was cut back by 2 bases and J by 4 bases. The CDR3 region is CASSLPGLAGETQYF. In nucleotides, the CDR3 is TGTGCCAGCAGCTTACCTGGACTAGCCGGAGAGACCCAGTACTTC. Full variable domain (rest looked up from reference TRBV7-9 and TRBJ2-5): DTGVSQNPRHKITKRGQNVTFRCDPISEHNRLYWYRQTLGQGPEFLTYFQNEAQLEKSRLLSDRFSAERPKGSFSTLEIQRTEQGDSAMYLCASSLPGLAGETQYFGPGTRLLVL.

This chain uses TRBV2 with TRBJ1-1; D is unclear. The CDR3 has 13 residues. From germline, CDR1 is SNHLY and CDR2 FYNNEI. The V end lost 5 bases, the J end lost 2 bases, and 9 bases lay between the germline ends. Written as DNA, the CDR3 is TGTGCCAGCAGTTATTCAGAAAACACTGAAGCTTTCTTT. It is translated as CASSYSENTEAFF.

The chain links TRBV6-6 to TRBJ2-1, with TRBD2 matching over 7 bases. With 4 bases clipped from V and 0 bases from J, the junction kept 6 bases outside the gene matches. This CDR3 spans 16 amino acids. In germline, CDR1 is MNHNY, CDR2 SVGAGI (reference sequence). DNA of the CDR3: TGTGCCAGCAGTTTGGCGGGGGACTCCTCCTACAATGAGCAGTTCTTC. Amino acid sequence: CASSLAGDSSYNEQFF.

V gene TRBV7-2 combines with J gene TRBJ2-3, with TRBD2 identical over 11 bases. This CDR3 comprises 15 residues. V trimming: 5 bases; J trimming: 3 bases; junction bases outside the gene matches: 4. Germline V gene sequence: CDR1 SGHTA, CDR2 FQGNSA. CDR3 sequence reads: CASSLSGGATDTQYF. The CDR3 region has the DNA TGTGCCAGCAGCCTTAGCGGGGGGGCGACAGATACGCAGTATTTT. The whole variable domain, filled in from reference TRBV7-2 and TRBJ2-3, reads GAGVSQSPSNKVTEKGKDVELRCDPISGHTALYWYRQSLGQGLEFLIYFQGNSAPDKSGLPSDRFSAERTGGSVSTLTIQRTQQEDSAVYLCASSLSGGATDTQYFGPGTRLTVL.